The TCR beta chain described here comes from a study of neoadjuvant anti-PD-1 for oral cavity cancer. Study background: Patients without progression got a fourth dose around day 43. Whole-study results and caveats: TCR analyses covered only three patients per response group.

This table comes from immunoSEQ multiplex PCR, and its TCRdb copy is limited to in-frame clones, with some not included. The table records 72,000 or so clones, about nine tenths of them present only once. Time point described: after neoadjuvant nivolumab, at surgical resection. Patients had HPV-negative, locally advanced oral cavity squamous cell carcinoma. Blood cells were analyzed directly, without culture or expansion. This clone was seen just once. The antigen is not known. Per the germline V gene, CDR1 is MDHEN and CDR2 is SYDVKM. The CDR3 length is 11 residues. V lost 7 bases, J lost 0 bases, and 1 base lay in between.

The rearrangement uses TRBV28 and TRBJ1-5; D gene ambiguous. The source was PBMCs, collected after nivolumab (anti-PD-1) treatment. This sequence was found in a person between 35 and 79 years old with oral cavity squamous cell carcinoma. DNA for the CDR3: TGTGCCAGCACTAGCAATCAGCCCCAGCATTTT. Protein sequence: CASTSNQPQHF.